These T cell receptor beta chains were read from a single sample in a study of Ad26.COV2.S vaccination and SARS-CoV-2 variants. This table comes from immunoSEQ multiplex PCR, and its TCRdb copy is limited to in-frame clones, with some not included. Of hundreds of thousands of clones detected, approximately 92% appear once; the ten largest clones hold 12%. Sequencing was performed on peripheral blood, taken in a trial of Ad26.COV2.S vaccine versus placebo. All receptors derive from a person between 18 and 59 years old who received the Ad26.COV2.S COVID-19 vaccine or a placebo. CDR3s include the opening cysteine and the closing phenylalanine or tryptophan. A D gene is named only where the DNA matches it firmly. Clone size, where shown, is once, few, many, or a class for clones that have expanded.

j_call v_call d_call clone_size cdr3_nt cdr3_aa
TRBJ1-2 TRBV30 TRBD1 - TGTGCCTGGAATTTGGGACAGGTTAACTATGGCTACACCTTC CAWNLGQVNYGYTF
TRBJ2-1 TRBV18 - - TGTGCCAGCTCACCAAGAAGGGAAATCAATGAGCAGTTCTTC CASSPRREINEQFF
TRBJ2-2 TRBV5-1 TRBD2 - TGCGCCAGCAGCTTGGATAGCGGGAGGCCGAACACCGGGGAGCTGTTTTTT CASSLDSGRPNTGELFF
TRBJ1-6 TRBV19 - - TGTGCCAGTACGGAATCTTATAATTCACCCCTCCACTTT CASTESYNSPLHF
TRBJ1-2 TRBV4-1 - - TGCGCCAGCAGCCAAGAATCCGGGGTTACCTATGGCTACACCTTC CASSQESGVTYGYTF
TRBJ1-6 TRBV27 TRBD1 - TGTGCCAGCAGTTTTGCCGGACAGGGTGGTTCACCCCTCCACTTT CASSFAGQGGSPLHF
TRBJ2-2 TRBV10-2 - - TGCGCCAGCCTAGGGGCGAACACCGGGGAGCTGTTTTTT CASLGANTGELFF
TRBJ1-2 TRBV30 - - TGTGCCAGCGGCTTGGGGCCGTCCAGGGACCCTTTCTATGGCTACACCTTC CASGLGPSRDPFYGYTF
TRBJ2-3 TRBV15 - many TGTGCCACCAGCCCCAAAGGGGGGACTACGCAGTATTTT CATSPKGGTTQYF
TRBJ1-1 TRBV4-1 - - TGCGCCAGCAGCCAAGGGGCGGCCTCGAACACTGAAGCTTTCTTT CASSQGAASNTEAFF
TRBJ1-1 TRBV4-1 - - TGCGCCAGCACGAGGACGGGGATGAACACTGAAGCTTTCTTT CASTRTGMNTEAFF
TRBJ2-1 TRBV18 TRBD2 once TGTGCCAGCTCACAGGCTCTAGCGGGAGACAATGAGCAGTTCTTC CASSQALAGDNEQFF
TRBJ2-7 TRBV27 TRBD1 - TGTGCCAGCGGGGACAGGGCGAATGAGCAGTACTTC CASGDRANEQYF
TRBJ1-6 TRBV6-2/TRBV6-3 - - TGTGCCAGCAGCCGCCCCCGGCCTCCTGATTCACCCCTCCACTTT CASSRPRPPDSPLHF
TRBJ2-7 TRBV7-3 - - TGTGCCAGCAGCCCCGGGGGTGGTAACTACGAGCAGTACTTC CASSPGGGNYEQYF
TRBJ1-1 TRBV7-2 - - TGTGCCAGCAGCTTCCAGGGGAACACTGAAGCTTTCTTT CASSFQGNTEAFF
TRBJ2-5 TRBV2 - - TGTGCCGCGGCCAGGGAGTACCAAGAGACCCAGTACTTC CAAAREYQETQYF
TRBJ2-2 TRBV6-2/TRBV6-3 - - TGTGCCAGCAGTCAACAGGGGAACACCGGGGAGCTGTTTTTT CASSQQGNTGELFF
TRBJ2-1 TRBV9 TRBD2 - TGTGCCAGCAGCGTAAAGCGGGGGAGCTCCTACAATGAGCAGTTCTTC CASSVKRGSSYNEQFF
TRBJ2-7 TRBV28 - - TGTGCCAGCAGTTTCTATACAGGCTCCTACGAGCAGTACTTC CASSFYTGSYEQYF
TRBJ2-7 TRBV7-6 - - TGTGCCAGCAGCTTTAACAGCTACGAGCAGTACTTC CASSFNSYEQYF
TRBJ2-1 TRBV5-4 TRBD1 - TGTGCCAGCAGCTTCCAGGGGGCCCTCCTCTCAGAGCAGTTCTTC CASSFQGALLSEQFF
TRBJ1-4 TRBV28 TRBD1 - TGTGCCAGCAGTTTCGCCGGGACAGGGAATGAAAAACTGTTTTTT CASSFAGTGNEKLFF
TRBJ2-2 TRBV19 - - TGTGCCAGTAGTGGGGGGCGCCGCACCGGGGAGCTGTTTTTT CASSGGRRTGELFF
TRBJ2-7 TRBV13 - - TGTGCCAGCAGCTTAGGCCCGGGAATAGCGAGTTTCTACGAGCAGTACTTC CASSLGPGIASFYEQYF
TRBJ2-2 TRBV5-1 TRBD1 - TGCGCCAGCAGCTTGGTGTGGAGGGGACAGGGCAAGAACACCGGGGAGCTGTTTTTT CASSLVWRGQGKNTGELFF
TRBJ2-1 TRBV7-2 - - TGTGCCAGCAGCCAAACAGACCGTTACAATGAGCAGTTCTTC CASSQTDRYNEQFF
TRBJ2-1 TRBV20-1 - - TGCAGTGCCCAGCTAGGGAGTGAGCAGTTCTTC CSAQLGSEQFF
TRBJ2-7 TRBV29-1 - - TGCAGCGTTGTGATTGGTGCAGGGGGGAACTACGAGCAGTACTTC CSVVIGAGGNYEQYF
TRBJ1-5 TRBV29-1 - - TGCAGCGTCCCTCGTACCGGGACAAGGCACAATCAGCCCCAGCATTTT CSVPRTGTRHNQPQHF
TRBJ2-2 TRBV10-2 - - TGCGCCACCACAGGGACCGGGGAGCTGTTTTTT CATTGTGELFF
TRBJ2-1 TRBV7-2 TRBD2 - TGTGCCAGCAGAACTATTGGGACTAGCGGGAGCTATGAGCAGTTCTTC CASRTIGTSGSYEQFF
TRBJ2-2 TRBV28 TRBD1 - TGTGCCAGCAGTTGGACAGGGAACACCGGGGAGCTGTTTTTT CASSWTGNTGELFF
TRBJ2-1 TRBV7-3 - - TGTGCCAGCAGCGCAAGTGGTCTAGCCTCCAATGAGCAGTTCTTC CASSASGLASNEQFF
TRBJ2-2 TRBV3-1/TRBV3-2 - - TGTGCCAGCAGCCAAGATAATCGGGATACCGGGGAGCTGTTTTTT CASSQDNRDTGELFF
TRBJ2-3 TRBV28 TRBD2 - TGTGCCAGCAGTTTCAGGAGCGGGGGCACAGATACGCAGTATTTT CASSFRSGGTDTQYF
TRBJ1-2 TRBV2 TRBD1 - TGTGCCAGCAGTTTACCGGGACAGGGGGCAGGTATCTATGGCTACACCTTC CASSLPGQGAGIYGYTF
TRBJ2-7 TRBV24-1 - few TGTGCCACCAGTGGGGGCAGCTACGAGCAGTACTTC CATSGGSYEQYF
TRBJ1-4 TRBV7-9 - - TGTGCCAGCAGCTTAGCGCAGACCCTGAGGGAAAAACTGTTTTTT CASSLAQTLREKLFF
TRBJ2-1 TRBV5-3 TRBD2 - TGTGCCAGAAGTTCGGGACTAGCGGGAGCAAATGAGCAGTTCTTC CARSSGLAGANEQFF
TRBJ1-1 TRBV28 TRBD1 - TGTGCCAGCAGTAACAGGGGCTCGAACACTGAAGCTTTCTTT CASSNRGSNTEAFF
TRBJ2-7 TRBV20-1 - - TGCAGTGCTACTGGTAGTCACGAGCAGTACTTC CSATGSHEQYF
TRBJ2-3 TRBV7-3 - - TGTGCCAGCAGCTTAAGCATGGGATTTGGGGAAGATACGCAGTATTTT CASSLSMGFGEDTQYF
TRBJ1-2 TRBV2 - - TGTGCCAGCAGTGAACAACAGGTGTCCTATGGCTACACCTTC CASSEQQVSYGYTF
TRBJ2-2 TRBV5-8 - - TGTGCCAGCAGCTTGTTCAGGGGGGAATCCGGGGAGCTGTTTTTT CASSLFRGESGELFF
TRBJ2-3 TRBV29-1 - - TGCAGCGTTGAGAGGAGGGGCGGAAGCACAGATACGCAGTATTTT CSVERRGGSTDTQYF
TRBJ2-1 TRBV5-6 TRBD2 - TGTGCCAGCAGCTCCCCCCGAGGGACTAGCGGATACAATGAGCAGTTCTTC CASSSPRGTSGYNEQFF
TRBJ1-1 TRBV28 - - TGTGCCAGCAGTTTGGGGACCGACCCTTTCTTT CASSLGTDPFF
TRBJ1-1 TRBV21-1 - - TGTGCCAGCAGCAACCCCGGGACAGACAATCTTAGGCCTGAAGCTTTCTTT CASSNPGTDNLRPEAFF
TRBJ1-4 TRBV7-9 - - TGTGCCAGCAGCTTAGTGGATGAAAAACTGTTTTTT CASSLVDEKLFF
TRBJ1-1 TRBV30 - - TGTGCCTGGAGTCGGGGAAGGTCTCCTTTCTTT CAWSRGRSPFF
TRBJ2-7 TRBV29-1 - - TGCAGCGTTTCTGTGAACTCCTACGAGCAGTACTTC CSVSVNSYEQYF
TRBJ1-5 TRBV7-8 - - TGTGCCAGCACCCGCGGAATAGGATTAAATCAGCCCCAGCATTTT CASTRGIGLNQPQHF
TRBJ1-4 TRBV28 - - TGTGCCAGCAATAGAGGGAGGGGGGAAAAACTGTTTTTT CASNRGRGEKLFF
TRBJ2-7 TRBV6-6 - - TGTGCCAGCAGGGGGACTGCCCCCTACGAGCAGTACTTC CASRGTAPYEQYF
TRBJ2-3 TRBV28 TRBD1 - TGTGCCAGCAGTTCAGGGGGCGACACAGATACGCAGTATTTT CASSSGGDTDTQYF